Following are 8 T cell receptor beta chains from one sample sequenced in a study of cytomegalovirus exposure and HLA in healthy donors (dated 2017 in TCRdb). The method behind the library was the immunoSEQ multiplex PCR assay. A mixture of 60 forward primers for TCR Vbeta segments and 13 reverse primers for TCR Jbeta segments was used in the multiplex PCR. Held by TCRdb, this immuneACCESS table contains in-frame sequences only and omits some clones. Under half of the omission traces to an unresolved V gene where checked; the cause of the rest is unknown. Within this sample are over 130,000 clones, with over 75% of them counted one time only. The ten largest clones represent around 0.51% of the sample. The sequenced sample was PBMCs. These receptors were obtained from a woman between 40 and 55 years old in good health and CMV-seronegative.

The V gene is TRBV28, the J gene TRBJ1-2, with D unclear. The V and J ends lost 5 bases and 8 bases respectively, with 18 bases between them. Germline V gene data show CDR1 as MDHEN and CDR2 as SYDVKM. The CDR3 spans 14 residues. CDR3 residues: CASSVGSGSEGYTF. CDR3 DNA: TGTGCCAGCAGTGTTGGGTCGGGGTCCGAGGGCTACACCTTC.

The chain links TRBV29-1 to TRBJ2-1, with D tentatively TRBD2 (5 bases). The CDR3 length is 13 residues. CDR1 SQVTM and CDR2 ANQGSEA come from the germline V gene. Trimming took 4 bases from V and 4 from J, leaving 11 bases between them. CDR3 region: CSVVWTRYNEQFF. CDR3 DNA sequence: TGCAGCGTTGTTTGGACTCGTTACAATGAGCAGTTCTTC.

The rearrangement links TRBV7-2 to TRBJ2-3; 7 bases match TRBD1. With 4 bases clipped from V and 6 bases from J, the junction kept 7 bases outside the gene matches. CDR3 length equals 14 residues. Germline-derived CDR1 and CDR2 are SGHTA and FQGNSA. The DNA of the CDR3 is TGTGCCAGCAGCTCAGATACAGGGGAGGATACGCAGTATTTT. It is translated as CASSSDTGEDTQYF.

This clone occurred once. This chain connects TRBV7-2 to TRBJ1-2; TRBD1 aligns across 7 bases. The CDR3 totals 16 residues. The V segment lost 1 base and the J segment 2 bases; nucleotides outside the gene matches: 7. Germline V CDR1 and CDR2: SGHTA, FQGNSA. The CDR3 protein is CASSLGETQGNYGYTF. The CDR3 DNA follows: TGTGCCAGCAGCTTAGGAGAAACACAGGGGAACTATGGCTACACCTTC.

This clone occurred a few times. The J gene is TRBJ1-2, the V gene TRBV5-1, with 9 bases identical to TRBD1. There are 19 residues in the CDR3. V trimming: 4 bases; J trimming: 3 bases; junction bases outside the gene matches: 19. Germline CDR1 SGHRS, CDR2 YFSETQ. Written as DNA, the CDR3 is TGCGCCAGCAGCCCGACATTCACAGGGGGCGTTACTTATGACTATGGCTACACCTTC. Translating it yields CASSPTFTGGVTYDYGYTF.

The rearrangement links TRBV5-6 to TRBJ1-1; possible D gene TRBD1, 5 bases. CDR3 length: 16 residues. Trimming left V 3 bases short and J 0 bases short, with 15 bases between. CDR1 is SGHDT, CDR2 YYEEEE, per germline. The CDR3 bases are TGTGCCAGCAGCTATGCAGGGTTAAGGATGAACACTGAAGCTTTCTTT. Translated, it gives CASSYAGLRMNTEAFF.

V usage is TRBV28 and J usage is TRBJ2-3; perhaps TRBD2 as D (7 bases). The CDR3 runs 14 residues. In germline, CDR1 is MDHEN, CDR2 SYDVKM. V dropped 2 bases and J dropped 2 bases, with 8 bases sitting between them. The CDR3 spells CASSLAGATDTQYF. CDR3 in DNA: TGTGCCAGCAGTTTAGCGGGGGCCACAGATACGCAGTATTTT.

The chain joins TRBV2 to TRBJ2-3; 7 bases agree with TRBD2. The CDR3 runs 15 residues. Germline loops: CDR1 SNHLY, CDR2 FYNNEI. V was pared by 7 bases and J by 2 bases, with 9 bases of the junction left unmatched. In DNA form, the CDR3 reads TGTGCCAGCAAAGGTTCTAGCGGACTCACAGATACGCAGTATTTT. It encodes CASKGSSGLTDTQYF.